This TCR beta chain was found in a study of PD-1 blockade in classical Hodgkin lymphoma. To note about this clone: Antigen specificity is unknown.

Germline lookup yields CDR1 KGHSH and CDR2 LQKENI. The CDR3 runs 12 residues. V gave up 5 bases and J gave up 3 bases; unmatched junction bases: 1. Study findings and constraints: Newly diagnosed patients were said to have less baseline TCR diversity than healthy donors did. Baseline diversity resembling that of newly diagnosed patients was seen in complete responders.

Exposure to brentuximab vedotin varied, and each patient had relapsed following autologous stem cell transplantation. Purified CD4+ T cells were obtained from thawed PBMCs through magnetic negative selection. TCRdb's table, derived via immunoSEQ multiplex PCR, lists solely in-frame clones and lacks some. The table shows some 35,000 clones, with 75% to 95% occurring only once. This material consisted of CD4+ T cells from blood, taken at baseline. The chain employs TRBV18 and TRBJ2-7; 7 bases map to TRBD1. The TCR comes from a human donor with classical Hodgkin lymphoma. CDR3 amino acids: CASSGDSYEQYF. In DNA, the CDR3 is TGTGCCAGCTCAGGGGACAGCTACGAGCAGTACTTC.